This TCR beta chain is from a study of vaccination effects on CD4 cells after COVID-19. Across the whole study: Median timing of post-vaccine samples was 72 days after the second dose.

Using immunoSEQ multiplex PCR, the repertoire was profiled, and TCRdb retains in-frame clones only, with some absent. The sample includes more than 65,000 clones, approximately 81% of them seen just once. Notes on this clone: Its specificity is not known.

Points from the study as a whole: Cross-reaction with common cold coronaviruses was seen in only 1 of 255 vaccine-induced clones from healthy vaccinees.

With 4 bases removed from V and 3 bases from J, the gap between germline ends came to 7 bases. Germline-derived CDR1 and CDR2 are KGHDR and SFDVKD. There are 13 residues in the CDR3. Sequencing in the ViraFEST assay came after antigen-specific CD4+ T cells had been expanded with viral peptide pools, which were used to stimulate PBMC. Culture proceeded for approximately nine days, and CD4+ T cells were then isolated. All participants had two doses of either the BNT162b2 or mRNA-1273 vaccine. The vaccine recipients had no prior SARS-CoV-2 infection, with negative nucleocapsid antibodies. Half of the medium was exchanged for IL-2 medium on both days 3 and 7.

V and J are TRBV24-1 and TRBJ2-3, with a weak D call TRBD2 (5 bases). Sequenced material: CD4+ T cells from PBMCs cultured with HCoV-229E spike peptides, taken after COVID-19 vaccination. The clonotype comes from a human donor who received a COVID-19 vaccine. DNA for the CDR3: TGTGCCACCAGTGAGGCGGGTACAGATACGCAGTATTTT. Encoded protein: CATSEAGTDTQYF.